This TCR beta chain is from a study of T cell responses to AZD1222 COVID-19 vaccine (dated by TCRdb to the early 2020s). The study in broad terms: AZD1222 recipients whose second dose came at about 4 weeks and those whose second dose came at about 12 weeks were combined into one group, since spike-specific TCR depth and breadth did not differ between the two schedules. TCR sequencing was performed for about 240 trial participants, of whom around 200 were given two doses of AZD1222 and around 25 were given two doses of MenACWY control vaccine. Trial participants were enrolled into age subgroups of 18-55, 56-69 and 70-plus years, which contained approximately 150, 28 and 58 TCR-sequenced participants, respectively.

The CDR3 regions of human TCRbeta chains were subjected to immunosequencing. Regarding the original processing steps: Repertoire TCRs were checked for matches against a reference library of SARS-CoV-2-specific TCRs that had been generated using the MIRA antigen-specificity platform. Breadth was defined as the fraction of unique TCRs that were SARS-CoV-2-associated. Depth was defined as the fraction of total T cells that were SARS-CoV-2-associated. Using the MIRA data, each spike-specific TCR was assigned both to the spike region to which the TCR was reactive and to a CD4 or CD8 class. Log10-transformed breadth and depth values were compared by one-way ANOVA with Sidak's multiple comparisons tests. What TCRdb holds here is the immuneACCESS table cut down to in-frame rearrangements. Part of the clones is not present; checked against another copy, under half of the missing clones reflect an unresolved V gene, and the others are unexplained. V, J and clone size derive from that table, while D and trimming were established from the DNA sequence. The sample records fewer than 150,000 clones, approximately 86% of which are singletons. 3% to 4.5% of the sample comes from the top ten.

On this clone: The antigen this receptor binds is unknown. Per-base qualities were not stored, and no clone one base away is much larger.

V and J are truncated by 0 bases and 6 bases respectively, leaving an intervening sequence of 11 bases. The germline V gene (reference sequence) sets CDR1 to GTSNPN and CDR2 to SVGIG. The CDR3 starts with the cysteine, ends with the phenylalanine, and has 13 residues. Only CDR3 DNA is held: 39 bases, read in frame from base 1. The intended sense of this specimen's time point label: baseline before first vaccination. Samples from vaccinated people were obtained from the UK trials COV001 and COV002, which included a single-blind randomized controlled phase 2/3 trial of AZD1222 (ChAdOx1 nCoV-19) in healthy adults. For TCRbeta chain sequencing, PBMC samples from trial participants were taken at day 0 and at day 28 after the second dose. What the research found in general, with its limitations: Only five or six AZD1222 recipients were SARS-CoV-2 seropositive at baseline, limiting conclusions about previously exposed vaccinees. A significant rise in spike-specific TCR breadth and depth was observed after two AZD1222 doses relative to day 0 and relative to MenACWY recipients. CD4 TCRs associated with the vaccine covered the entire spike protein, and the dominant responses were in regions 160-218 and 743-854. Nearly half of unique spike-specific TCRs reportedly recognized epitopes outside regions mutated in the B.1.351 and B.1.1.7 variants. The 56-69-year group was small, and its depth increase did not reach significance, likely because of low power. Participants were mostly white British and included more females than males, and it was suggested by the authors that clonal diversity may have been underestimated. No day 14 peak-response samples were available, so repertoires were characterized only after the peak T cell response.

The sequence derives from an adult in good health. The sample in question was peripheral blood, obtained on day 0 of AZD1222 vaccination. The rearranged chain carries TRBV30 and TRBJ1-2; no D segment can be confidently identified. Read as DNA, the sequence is TGTGCCTGGAGTGTATCCGTCGCCGATGGCTACACCTTC. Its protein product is CAWSVSVADGYTF.